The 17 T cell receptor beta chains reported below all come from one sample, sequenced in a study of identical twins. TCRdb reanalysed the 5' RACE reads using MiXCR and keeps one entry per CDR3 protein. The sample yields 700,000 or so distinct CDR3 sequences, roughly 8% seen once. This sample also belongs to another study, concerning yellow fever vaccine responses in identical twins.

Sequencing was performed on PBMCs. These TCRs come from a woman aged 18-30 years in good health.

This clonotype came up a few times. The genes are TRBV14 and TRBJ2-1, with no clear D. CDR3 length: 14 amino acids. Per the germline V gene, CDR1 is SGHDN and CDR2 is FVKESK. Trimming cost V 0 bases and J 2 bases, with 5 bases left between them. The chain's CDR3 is CASSQDLTYNEQFF. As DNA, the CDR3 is TGTGCCAGCAGCCAAGATCTGACCTACAATGAGCAGTTCTTC.

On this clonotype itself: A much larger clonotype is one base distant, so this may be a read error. CDR3 DNA: TGTGCCAGCAGGCTTAGCGGGGGCTGGAGCAATGAGCAGTTCTTC. It yields the protein CASRLSGGWSNEQFF. The chain recombines TRBV7-2 with TRBJ2-1, with 9 bases aligning to TRBD2. CDR1 is SGHTA and CDR2 is FQGNSA in the germline V gene. V shed 6 bases, J shed 6 bases, and the junction held 9 bases outside the gene matches. The length of the CDR3 is 15 residues.

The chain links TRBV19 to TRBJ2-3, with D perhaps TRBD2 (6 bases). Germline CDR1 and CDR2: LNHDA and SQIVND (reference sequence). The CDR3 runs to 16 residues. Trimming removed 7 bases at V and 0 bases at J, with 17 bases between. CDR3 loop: CASNSPLAPSTDTQYF. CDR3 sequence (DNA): TGTGCCAGTAACAGCCCCCTAGCGCCAAGCACAGATACGCAGTATTTT.

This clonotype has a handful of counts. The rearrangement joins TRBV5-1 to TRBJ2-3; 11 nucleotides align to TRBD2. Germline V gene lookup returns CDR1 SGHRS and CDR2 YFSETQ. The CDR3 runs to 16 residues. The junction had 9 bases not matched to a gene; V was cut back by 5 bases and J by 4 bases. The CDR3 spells CASRVAGGPVADTQYF. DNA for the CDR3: TGCGCCAGCAGGGTAGCGGGGGGGCCGGTGGCAGATACGCAGTATTTT.

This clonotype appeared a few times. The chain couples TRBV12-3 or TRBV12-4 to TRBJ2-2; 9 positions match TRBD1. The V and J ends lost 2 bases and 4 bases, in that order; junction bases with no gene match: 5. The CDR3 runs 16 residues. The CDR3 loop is CASSLSGTGFTGELFF. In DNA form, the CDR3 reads TGTGCCAGCAGTTTATCCGGGACAGGGTTCACCGGGGAGCTGTTTTTT.

The CDR3 coding sequence is TGCGCCAGTGACGCAGACGGGGCCAACGTCCTGACTTTC. Translation: CASDADGANVLTF. The rearrangement links TRBV5-1 to TRBJ2-6; D gene uncertain. This CDR3 contains 13 residues. The germline gives CDR1 SGHRS, CDR2 YFSETQ. The germline V and J ends were trimmed by 8 bases and 4 bases, with 10 bases remaining between them.

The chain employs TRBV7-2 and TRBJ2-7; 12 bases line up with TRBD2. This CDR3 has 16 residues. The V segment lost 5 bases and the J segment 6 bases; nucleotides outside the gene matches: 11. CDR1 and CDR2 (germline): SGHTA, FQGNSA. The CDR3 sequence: CASSVILAGGPGEQYF. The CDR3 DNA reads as TGTGCCAGCAGCGTGATTCTAGCGGGAGGGCCTGGCGAGCAGTACTTC.

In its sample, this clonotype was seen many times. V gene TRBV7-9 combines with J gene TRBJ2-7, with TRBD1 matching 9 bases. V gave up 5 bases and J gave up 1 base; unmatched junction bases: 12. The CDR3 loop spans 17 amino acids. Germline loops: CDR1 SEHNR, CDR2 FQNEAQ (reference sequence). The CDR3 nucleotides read TGTGCCAGCAGCACAGCCAAACCCGGGACAGGGTCCTACGAGCAGTACTTC. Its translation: CASSTAKPGTGSYEQYF.

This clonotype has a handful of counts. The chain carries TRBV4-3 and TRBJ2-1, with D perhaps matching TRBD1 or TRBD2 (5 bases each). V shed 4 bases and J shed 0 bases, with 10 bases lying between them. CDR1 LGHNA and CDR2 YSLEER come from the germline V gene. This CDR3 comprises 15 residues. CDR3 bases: TGCGCCAGCAGCCGTTGGGGGAGCTCCTACAATGAGCAGTTCTTC. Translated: CASSRWGSSYNEQFF.

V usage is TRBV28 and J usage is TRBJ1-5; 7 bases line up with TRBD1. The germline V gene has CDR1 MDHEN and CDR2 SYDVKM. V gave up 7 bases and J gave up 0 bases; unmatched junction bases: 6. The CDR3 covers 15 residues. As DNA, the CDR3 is TGTGCCAGCACGGGGACAGAGGGTAGCAATCAGCCCCAGCATTTT. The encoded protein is CASTGTEGSNQPQHF.

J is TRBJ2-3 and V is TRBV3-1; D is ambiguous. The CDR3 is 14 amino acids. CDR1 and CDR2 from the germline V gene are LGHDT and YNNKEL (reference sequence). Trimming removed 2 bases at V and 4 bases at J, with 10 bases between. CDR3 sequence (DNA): TGTGCCAGCAGCCAAAAGTTTCCCCCAGATACGCAGTATTTT. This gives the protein CASSQKFPPDTQYF.

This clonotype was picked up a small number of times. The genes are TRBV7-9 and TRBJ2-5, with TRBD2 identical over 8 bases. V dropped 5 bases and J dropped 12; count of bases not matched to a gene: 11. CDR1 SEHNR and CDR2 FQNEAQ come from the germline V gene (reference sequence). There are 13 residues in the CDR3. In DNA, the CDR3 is TGTGCCAGCAGCCGGGGGGGCTCCCTTATGAAGTACTTC. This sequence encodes CASSRGGSLMKYF.

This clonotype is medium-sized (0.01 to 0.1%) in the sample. CDR3 in amino acids: CASSLAGPGAKNIQYF. CDR3 DNA: TGTGCCAGCAGCTTAGCTGGGCCGGGAGCCAAAAACATTCAGTACTTC. The chain combines TRBV7-9 with TRBJ2-4; D unresolved. CDR3 length: 16 residues. CDR1 and CDR2 from the germline V gene are SEHNR and FQNEAQ (reference sequence). V lost 0 bases and J lost 0, with 9 bases in between.

For the CDR3, the DNA is TGTGCCAGCAGCCAAGCCGGCCTTCCACCCGAGCAGTACTTC. It translates to CASSQAGLPPEQYF. The V call is TRBV3-1, the J call TRBJ2-7; D gene ambiguous. V was cut by 1 base and J by 6 bases, with 13 bases left in between. Germline CDR1 is LGHDT and CDR2 is YNNKEL (reference sequence). CDR3 length equals 14 residues.

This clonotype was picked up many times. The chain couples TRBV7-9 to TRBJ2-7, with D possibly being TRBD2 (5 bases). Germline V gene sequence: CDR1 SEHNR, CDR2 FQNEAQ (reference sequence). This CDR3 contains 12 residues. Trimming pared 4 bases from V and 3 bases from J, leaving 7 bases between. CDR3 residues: CASSSRDYEQYF. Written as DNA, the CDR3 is TGTGCCAGCAGCTCCCGGGACTACGAGCAGTACTTC.

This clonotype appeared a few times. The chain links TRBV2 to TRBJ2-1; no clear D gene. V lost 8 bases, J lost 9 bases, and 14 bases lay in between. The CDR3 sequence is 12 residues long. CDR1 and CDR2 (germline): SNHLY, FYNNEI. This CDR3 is CASSPSALEQFF. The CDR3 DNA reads TGTGCCAGCTCCCCGTCGGCCCTTGAGCAGTTCTTC.

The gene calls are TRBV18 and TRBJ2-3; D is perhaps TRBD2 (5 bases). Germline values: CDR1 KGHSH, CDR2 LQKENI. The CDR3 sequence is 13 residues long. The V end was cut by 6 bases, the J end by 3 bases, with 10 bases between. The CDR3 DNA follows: TGTGCCAGCTCGTTGGAGGAGACAGATACGCAGTATTTT. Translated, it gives CASSLEETDTQYF.